The sequence of this T cell receptor (beta chain) was determined in a study of cytomegalovirus exposure and HLA in healthy donors. In the PCR, 60 Vbeta and 13 Jbeta primers were used. In the original processing: A follow-up analysis tallied around 76 million unique TCR beta chains, some 11 million shared. Profiling relied on immunoSEQ multiplex PCR, and the TCRdb table lists in-frame clones only, not all of them. Clone size and the V and J calls come from that table; the DNA yielded D and trimming. The sample includes about 140,000 clones, around 80% seen only once; the top ten take 8.8%. The origin of this receptor is a woman in her 50s in good health and CMV-seropositive. The specimen was PBMCs.

The CDR3 loop is CASSLPMGSGTDTQYF. The CDR3 nucleotides read TGTGCCAGCAGTCTCCCTATGGGTAGCGGCACAGATACGCAGTATTTT. The chain has TRBV28 and TRBJ2-3, with D perhaps TRBD2 (5 bases). The germline CDR1 and CDR2 sequences are MDHEN and SYDVKM. The CDR3 has 16 residues. Trimming took 5 bases from V and 1 from J, leaving 16 bases between them.